Below, one TCR beta chain is given with its context. What this receptor recognizes is not known. Base quality data are lacking; no much larger clone is found one base away. The data stem from a study of control samples from healthy donors and cancer patients (dated by TCRdb to between 2020 and 2021). The CDR3 covers 13 residues, taking in both the cysteine and the phenylalanine. This entry keeps only the CDR3 DNA: 39 bases, framed from base 1. CDR1 and CDR2 (KGHSH, LQKENI) derive from the germline V gene. Ends trimmed: V by 6 bases, J by 4 bases; bases unmatched to a gene: 3. Library preparation used the immunoSEQ multiplex PCR assay. This immuneACCESS table, as held by TCRdb, lists in-frame sequences with V and J called but not all clones. Of the missing ones, under half trace to an unresolved V gene in checked studies; the others have no known cause. In this sample the table shows about 270,000 clones, around 79% of which occur a single time. The top ten clones comprise more than 10% of the sample.

The rearranged segments are TRBV18 and TRBJ1-1, with TRBD1 identical over 9 junction bases. The receptor comes from a woman aged 55-70 years with lung cancer. Sample: PBMCs. The CDR3 has the sequence CASSTTGGTEAFF. The bases read TGTGCCAGCTCGACGACAGGGGGCACTGAAGCTTTCTTT.